This T cell receptor (beta chain) emerged from a study of shared clonotypes between healthy human individuals. Overall study findings and caveats: Having only a few donors restricted how much genetic and exposure-history diversity was captured.

Researchers drew on some 97 million PBMCs for genomic DNA from unsorted samples. In its sample, this clone was seen once. Its cognate antigen is unknown. A far bigger clonotype differs at one base, so this is likely a read error. Given the absence of the conserved phenylalanine or tryptophan at the CDR3 end, a read error is likely. Researchers sequenced unsorted PBMC DNA using ten immunoSEQ deep assay plates. Here immunoSEQ multiplex PCR was the method, and the copy in TCRdb shows in-frame clones only, minus some. The sample holds 400,000 to 600,000 clones, almost 80% seen once. V was trimmed by 4 bases and J by 2 bases, leaving 9 bases between them. The CDR3 spans 13 residues. Germline V gene sequence: CDR1 SEHNR, CDR2 FQNEAQ (reference sequence).

Sequenced: PBMCs. This sequence was found in a middle-aged woman in good health. Some clones in this sample may be carry-over from other donors' samples. This chain connects TRBV7-9 to TRBJ2-7, with D uncertain. In DNA, the CDR3 is TGTGCCAGCAGCTCCCGAGGACCCTACGAGCAGTACCTC. Translation: CASSSRGPYEQYL.